The 29 T cell receptor beta chains below come from one sample, sequenced in a study of CD8 T cells in ankylosing spondylitis. Study results and caveats: Made up of about eight highly homologous variants, a TCR beta motif appeared characteristic of ankylosing spondylitis blood.

No antigen has been identified for these receptors. TCRdb redid the calling of the 5' RACE reads with MiXCR, one entry per CDR3 protein. This table holds about 750,000 distinct CDR3 sequences, over 15% found once. Specimen: blood, either unsorted or a sorted T cell fraction (not recorded which). The receptor source for this set is a male donor with ankylosing spondylitis.

This clonotype has ten or more counts. V is TRBV29-1 and J is TRBJ2-1; 12 nucleotides line up with TRBD2. There are 14 residues in the CDR3. CDR1 and CDR2 from the germline V gene are SQVTM and ANQGSEA. Trimming removed 6 bases from V and 6 bases from J; junction bases left unmatched: 6. CDR3 residues: CSVNGLAGSNEQFF. The CDR3 DNA sequence: TGCAGCGTCAACGGACTAGCGGGATCCAATGAGCAGTTCTTC.

This clonotype was counted only a few times. V is TRBV5-1 and J is TRBJ1-3, with 8 nucleotides matching TRBD1. Germline V gene lookup returns CDR1 SGHRS and CDR2 YFSETQ. This CDR3 comprises 15 residues. V dropped 4 bases and J dropped 8; count of bases not matched to a gene: 11. This CDR3 reads CASSTGQGALDTIYF. CDR3 DNA: TGCGCCAGCAGCACCGGACAGGGTGCTTTGGACACCATATATTTT.

The chain links TRBV27 to TRBJ2-3; D is ambiguous. Germline lookup yields CDR1 MNHEY and CDR2 SMNVEV (reference sequence). The CDR3 is 17 amino acids. The V end was cut by 4 bases, the J end by 0 bases, with 17 bases between. In DNA, the CDR3 is TGTGCCAGCAGTTATAGTCACGAACGTCCTAGCACAGATACGCAGTATTTT. This gives the protein CASSYSHERPSTDTQYF.

The sample holds a few counts of this clonotype. This sequence joins TRBV5-1 and TRBJ2-3; D is ambiguous. CDR1 is SGHRS, CDR2 YFSETQ, per germline. The V gene lost 0 bases and the J gene lost 0 bases, with 23 bases spanning the gap. The CDR3 sequence is 20 residues long. The CDR3 DNA is TGCGCCAGCAGCTTGGAACCTTTAAGTAGTGGCAGTTATAGCACAGATACGCAGTATTTT. Protein product: CASSLEPLSSGSYSTDTQYF.

V usage is TRBV5-1 and J usage is TRBJ2-3, with 9 bases fitting TRBD2. This CDR3 is 16 amino acids long. Unmatched junction bases numbered 5, after V lost 0 bases and J lost 3 bases. Germline CDR1 and CDR2: SGHRS and YFSETQ. The CDR3 here is CASSLEAGGRTDTQYF. The CDR3 region has the DNA TGCGCCAGCAGCTTGGAAGCGGGGGGCCGAACAGATACGCAGTATTTT.

The chain couples TRBV6-1 to TRBJ1-6; TRBD1 is a possible D gene (6 bases). The CDR3 consists of 14 residues. V lost 6 bases and J 7 bases, leaving 13 bases between the germline ends. CDR1 is MNHNS, CDR2 SASEGT, per germline. The CDR3 coding sequence is TGTGCCAGCAGGCAAACAGGGAGGAATTCACCCCTCCACTTT. It specifies CASRQTGRNSPLHF.

This clonotype came up a few times. The chain couples TRBV7-3 to TRBJ2-2, with 8 positions matching TRBD2. CDR1 is SGHTA, CDR2 FQGTGA, per germline. The CDR3 covers 16 residues. Losses at the gene ends were 1 base for V and 4 bases for J; bases not matched to a gene: 5. CDR3 region: CASSLMGSGSTGELFF. The CDR3 bases are TGTGCCAGCAGCTTAATGGGGAGCGGGAGCACCGGGGAGCTGTTTTTT.

This clonotype was recorded at least ten times. The chain has TRBV29-1 and TRBJ2-1; 12 bases line up with TRBD1. V dropped 6 bases and J dropped 3; count of bases not matched to a gene: 9. The CDR3 extends over 16 amino acids. Looked up from germline, CDR1 is SQVTM and CDR2 is ANQGSEA. CDR3 sequence reads: CSVSGTGGGNYNEQFF. The CDR3 coding sequence is TGCAGCGTGTCCGGGACAGGGGGCGGGAACTACAATGAGCAGTTCTTC.

This clonotype was seen more than once but under ten times. The J gene is TRBJ2-3, the V gene TRBV19; D is ambiguous. V lost 2 bases, J lost 8 bases, and 8 bases lay in between. The CDR3 consists of 12 residues. The germline CDR1 and CDR2 sequences are LNHDA and SQIVND (reference sequence). This chain's CDR3 is CASSIPPGTQYF. The CDR3 region has the DNA TGTGCCAGTAGTATACCCCCCGGTACGCAGTATTTT.

The V call is TRBV6-1, the J call TRBJ2-1, with no clear D. Germline CDR1 reads MNHNS; CDR2 reads SASEGT. V lost 7 bases and J 6 bases, leaving 10 bases between the germline ends. This CDR3 region has 12 residues. CDR3 coding DNA: TGTGCCAGCAAGCCGGATCTCAATGAGCAGTTCTTC. It encodes CASKPDLNEQFF.

The chain employs TRBV7-9 and TRBJ1-1; perhaps TRBD1 as D (6 bases). The V end lost 2 bases, the J end lost 3 bases, and 13 bases lay between the germline ends. The germline gives CDR1 SEHNR, CDR2 FQNEAQ (reference sequence). CDR3 size: 15 residues. The CDR3 sequence: CASSLSRGGDTEAFF. CDR3 bases: TGTGCCAGCAGCTTATCGCGCGGGGGCGACACTGAAGCTTTCTTT.

The V and J genes are TRBV20-1 and TRBJ2-2; 7 bases match TRBD2. The CDR3 is 16 residues long. Unmatched junction bases numbered 8, after V lost 4 bases and J lost 0 bases. Germline V gene sequence: CDR1 DFQATT, CDR2 SNEGSKA (reference sequence). The CDR3 region is CSATQAGIPNTGELFF. The CDR3 nucleotides read TGCAGTGCTACGCAAGCGGGAATACCGAACACCGGGGAGCTGTTTTTT.

This chain joins TRBV5-4 and TRBJ2-1; 7 nucleotides line up with TRBD1. The germline CDR1 and CDR2 sequences are SGHNT and YYREEE (reference sequence). V dropped 1 base and J dropped 4; count of bases not matched to a gene: 11. The CDR3 runs to 17 residues. In DNA, the CDR3 is TGTGCCAGCAGCTTGTGGGACAGCCGATCCAGATACAATGAGCAGTTCTTC. As protein: CASSLWDSRSRYNEQFF. The full variable domain, completed using reference TRBV5-4 and TRBJ2-1, is ETGVTQSPTHLIKTRGQQVTLRCSSQSGHNTVSWYQQALGQGPQFIFQYYREEENGRGNFPPRFSGLQFPNYSSELNVNALELDDSALYLCASSLWDSRSRYNEQFFGPGTRLTVL.

The gene calls are TRBV29-1 and TRBJ1-2; 9 positions match TRBD1. Losses at the gene ends were 1 base for V and 7 bases for J; bases not matched to a gene: 4. Looked up from germline, CDR1 is SQVTM and CDR2 is ANQGSEA. The CDR3 consists of 13 residues. The CDR3 loop reads CSVEGQGVGGYTF. The CDR3, as DNA: TGCAGCGTTGAAGGACAGGGGGTAGGTGGCTACACCTTC.

The rearrangement uses TRBV7-9 and TRBJ2-7; 8 bases align to TRBD2. The CDR3 extends over 14 amino acids. V lost 7 bases, J lost 2 bases, and 7 bases stayed unmatched. Germline loops: CDR1 SEHNR, CDR2 FQNEAQ (reference sequence). The CDR3: CASTATGGAYEQYF. The CDR3 region has the DNA TGTGCCAGCACCGCCACGGGGGGGGCCTACGAGCAGTACTTC.

This clonotype was detected only a few times. This chain joins TRBV18 and TRBJ2-7; D call uncertain. CDR1 and CDR2 from the germline V gene are KGHSH and LQKENI. The CDR3 runs to 14 residues. V lost 2 bases and J 3 bases, leaving 11 bases between the germline ends. The CDR3 DNA reads TGTGCCAGCTCACCAGGTGGGATCGGCTACGAGCAGTACTTC. Translation gives CASSPGGIGYEQYF.

There are a few counts of this clonotype. The chain is built from TRBV7-3 and TRBJ2-5; 11 bases agree with TRBD2. The CDR3 spans 15 residues. Germline loops: CDR1 SGHTA, CDR2 FQGTGA. V was clipped by 4 bases and J by 4 bases; unmatched bases: 5. The CDR3 DNA reads as TGTGCCAGCAGCTATAGCGGGGGGGCGTTAGAGACCCAGTACTTC. Its translation: CASSYSGGALETQYF.

The chain links TRBV3-1 to TRBJ2-3; a weak D match, TRBD2 (6 bases). This CDR3 is built from 14 residues. The V gene's germline CDR1 is LGHDT and CDR2 YNNKEL (reference sequence). The V end lost 5 bases, the J end lost 2 bases, and 11 bases lay between the germline ends. CDR3 nucleotide sequence: TGTGCCAGCAGCATCCGGGGGACCACAGATACGCAGTATTTT. Its translation: CASSIRGTTDTQYF.

The chain joins TRBV5-1 to TRBJ1-1, with no clear D. CDR3 length: 14 amino acids. The V gene's germline CDR1 is SGHRS and CDR2 YFSETQ. V lost 5 bases, J lost 3 bases, and 14 bases lay in between. The CDR3 is CASRGAFLDTEAFF. The DNA for the CDR3 is TGCGCCAGCAGGGGCGCCTTCCTAGACACTGAAGCTTTCTTT.

The CDR3 DNA follows: TGTGCCAGCAGTTCCCCCCGCGGGGATTTATCACCCCTCCACTTT. The encoded protein is CASSSPRGDLSPLHF. V gene TRBV6-5 combines with J gene TRBJ1-6; the D is unclear. V was pared by 4 bases and J by 10 bases, with 17 bases between. This CDR3 region has 15 residues. Per germline, CDR1 MNHEY and CDR2 SVGAGI.

The table lists this clonotype with a few counts. V gene TRBV7-3 combines with J gene TRBJ2-1, with a weak D call TRBD2 (6 bases). Germline CDR1 SGHTA, CDR2 FQGTGA. This CDR3 comprises 15 residues. The V gene lost 4 bases and the J gene lost 9 bases, with 19 bases spanning the gap. CDR3 nucleotides: TGTGCCAGCAGCTCCCCTGAACGGGGGTCTCGTGAGCAGTTCTTC. Its protein is CASSSPERGSREQFF.

The chain uses TRBV30 and TRBJ1-3; TRBD1 aligns across 7 bases. Germline V CDR1 and CDR2: GTSNPN, SVGIG (reference sequence). With 1 base clipped from V and 2 bases from J, the junction kept 2 bases outside the gene matches. The CDR3 contains 14 residues. In nucleotides, the CDR3 is TGTGCCTGGAGTGACGGGACAGCTGGAAACACCATATATTTT. It translates to CAWSDGTAGNTIYF.

This clonotype occurred many times. This rearrangement joins TRBV5-1 to TRBJ2-5; D might be TRBD1 (6 bases). The CDR3 loop spans 14 amino acids. V was cut by 3 bases and J by 0 bases, with 9 bases left in between. Looked up from germline, CDR1 is SGHRS and CDR2 is YFSETQ. Written as DNA, the CDR3 is TGCGCCAGCAGCTCACAGGGCTACCAAGAGACCCAGTACTTC. Translated, it gives CASSSQGYQETQYF.

The chain joins TRBV5-1 to TRBJ1-4, with D possibly being TRBD1 (6 bases). The CDR3 runs 14 residues. Trimming removed 0 bases at V and 7 bases at J, with 10 bases between. Per germline, CDR1 SGHRS and CDR2 YFSETQ. The CDR3 coding sequence is TGCGCCAGCAGCTTGGAATCCAGGGGTGAAAAACTGTTTTTT. Amino acids: CASSLESRGEKLFF.

This clonotype came up many times. The chain has TRBV6-1 and TRBJ2-2; 11 bases line up with TRBD2. V shed 6 bases, J shed 1 base, and the junction held 4 bases outside the gene matches. Germline CDR1 reads MNHNS; CDR2 reads SASEGT. The CDR3 is 16 residues long. For the CDR3, the DNA is TGTGCCAGCAGCATAGGGACTAGCGGGAACACCGGGGAGCTGTTTTTT. This codes for CASSIGTSGNTGELFF.

The V gene is TRBV12-3 or TRBV12-4, the J gene TRBJ2-2; D is possibly TRBD2 (5 bases). The V and J ends lost 6 bases and 2 bases respectively, with 16 bases between them. This CDR3 spans 16 amino acids. CDR3 in DNA: TGTGCCAGCAGAATCCAACCGGGGATTAACACCGGGGAGCTGTTTTTT. Its protein product is CASRIQPGINTGELFF.

In its sample, this clonotype was seen a few times. The chain carries TRBV12-3 or TRBV12-4 and TRBJ1-5; D ambiguous. Trimming removed 5 bases from V and 4 bases from J, with 6 bases in between. CDR3 length: 12 residues. The CDR3 loop reads CASSNKNQPQHF. DNA of the CDR3: TGTGCCAGCAGTAACAAAAATCAGCCCCAGCATTTT.

The rearrangement uses TRBV28 and TRBJ2-7; TRBD2 aligns across 13 bases. V lost 3 bases, J lost 1 base, and 6 bases stayed unmatched. From germline, CDR1 is MDHEN and CDR2 SYDVKM. The CDR3 runs 17 residues. The DNA for the CDR3 is TGTGCCAGCAGTTTTGGACTAGCGGGAGTGGTTTCCTACGAGCAGTACTTC. This codes for CASSFGLAGVVSYEQYF.

The CDR3 bases are TGTGCCAGCAGCCAAGAACAGGGTTTGGCCAATCAGCCCCAGCATTTT. As protein: CASSQEQGLANQPQHF. The J gene is TRBJ1-5, the V gene TRBV4-2; D is possibly TRBD1 (6 bases). Germline loops: CDR1 LGHNA, CDR2 YNFKEQ. V was shortened by 0 bases and J by 3 bases, with 12 bases between the two germline ends. The CDR3 is 16 amino acids.